Below are 29 T cell receptor beta chains sequenced from a single sample in a study of patients and donors after allogeneic stem cell transplantation. TCRdb processed the RT-PCR reads anew with MiXCR; each CDR3 protein has one entry. The table lists approximately 60,000 distinct CDR3 sequences, more than 10% of them singletons, with roughly 34% in the top ten. Sequencing input: blood, either unsorted or a sorted T cell fraction (not recorded which). Receptor source: a human donor who was either an allogeneic HSCT recipient or a stem cell or donor lymphocyte infusion donor (not recorded which). It is not recorded whose cells these are; they may come from a transplant donor.

V gene TRBV6-5 combines with J gene TRBJ2-1; D is unresolved. The length of the CDR3 is 9 residues. Germline values: CDR1 MNHEY, CDR2 SVGAGI. Trimming cost V 8 bases and J 10 bases, with 6 bases left between them. The CDR3 loop is CASGREQFF. CDR3 coding DNA: TGTGCCAGCGGCAGGGAGCAGTTCTTC.

This clonotype occurred a few times. The rearrangement joins TRBV7-9 to TRBJ2-1; tentative D call: TRBD2 (5 bases). V gave up 8 bases and J gave up 7 bases, with 12 bases separating them. Germline CDR1 and CDR2: SEHNR and FQNEAQ (reference sequence). The CDR3 is made up of 12 amino acids. The CDR3 loop reads CASESGLNEQFF. The CDR3 DNA reads as TGTGCCAGCGAGAGCGGTTTGAATGAGCAGTTCTTC.

This chain connects TRBV5-1 to TRBJ2-5, with unresolved D. The V and J ends lost 0 bases and 0 bases respectively, with 6 bases between them. This CDR3 is built from 14 residues. In germline, CDR1 is SGHRS, CDR2 YFSETQ. The CDR3 region is CASSLAVNQETQYF. CDR3 in DNA: TGCGCCAGCAGCTTGGCAGTTAACCAAGAGACCCAGTACTTC.

The chain uses TRBV5-4 and TRBJ2-2; D is ambiguous. Looked up from germline, CDR1 is SGHNT and CDR2 is YYREEE (reference sequence). Between the trimmed V and J ends, which lost 4 bases and 6 bases, there was a span of 7 bases. The CDR3 is 12 residues long. The CDR3 loop is CASSALAGELFF. The CDR3 bases are TGTGCCAGCAGCGCCCTAGCCGGGGAGCTGTTTTTT.

This clonotype was picked up many times. The rearrangement uses TRBV5-1 and TRBJ2-7; 10 bases map to TRBD1. In germline, CDR1 is SGHRS, CDR2 YFSETQ. The CDR3 spans 13 residues. V lost 9 bases to trimming and J lost 3 bases; unmatched junction nucleotides: 6. In DNA form, the CDR3 reads TGCGCCATCGTCCGGGACAGGGGCTACGAGCAGTACTTC. It yields the protein CAIVRDRGYEQYF.

The chain links TRBV5-1 to TRBJ2-7; TRBD2 might be the D (5 bases). Germline V lookup: CDR1 SGHRS, CDR2 YFSETQ. This CDR3 is 12 amino acids long. The V end lost 3 bases, the J end lost 5 bases, and 9 bases lay between the germline ends. CDR3 in amino acids: CASSSGVDEQYF. CDR3 bases: TGCGCCAGCAGCTCCGGGGTTGACGAGCAGTACTTC.

Note on this clonotype: A read error may account for a junction end that differs from germline. J is TRBJ2-7 and V is TRBV6-5, with no clear D. The CDR3 consists of 13 residues. Germline assignment: CDR1 MNHEY and CDR2 SVGAGI. CDR3: CASSYRSNTALRF. The CDR3 bases are TGTGCCAGCAGTTACCGGTCGAACACAGCTCTTCGGTTC.

In this sample, this clonotype turned up a few times. V is TRBV29-1 and J is TRBJ2-1; 10 bases line up with TRBD1. The J segment lost 15 bases and the V segment lost 3 bases, leaving 8 bases of the junction unmatched. CDR1 is SQVTM, CDR2 ANQGSEA, per germline. This CDR3 comprises 12 residues. The CDR3 DNA reads TGCAGCGTTGAGGATGACAGGGGGCTTGGGTTCTTC. Amino acid sequence: CSVEDDRGLGFF.

This clonotype was seen a few times. The chain has TRBV10-3 and TRBJ2-3, with 10 bases that match TRBD2. Germline V gene sequence: CDR1 ENHRY, CDR2 SYGVKD. V shed 2 bases, J shed 3 bases, and the junction held 2 bases outside the gene matches. The CDR3 is 15 amino acids. CDR3 residues: CAISETSGKTDTQYF. The CDR3 DNA follows: TGTGCCATCAGTGAGACTAGCGGGAAAACAGATACGCAGTATTTT.

This clonotype was observed a handful of times. The V gene is TRBV3-1, the J gene TRBJ2-5; 10 bases match TRBD2. The junction had 4 bases not matched to a gene; V was cut back by 4 bases and J by 5 bases. The CDR3 covers 14 residues. Germline loops: CDR1 LGHDT, CDR2 YNNKEL (reference sequence). The DNA of the CDR3 is TGTGCCAGCAGCCCTCGGACTAGCGGTGAGACCCAGTACTTC. Its translation is CASSPRTSGETQYF.

In this sample, this clonotype turned up a few times. The rearrangement uses TRBV7-3 and TRBJ1-1; no clear D. In germline, CDR1 is SGHTA, CDR2 FQGTGA. V was shortened by 5 bases and J by 0 bases, with 13 bases between the two germline ends. The CDR3 covers 15 residues. CDR3 residues: CASSPTTNLNTEAFF. CDR3 coding DNA: TGTGCCAGCAGCCCGACAACTAACCTGAACACTGAAGCTTTCTTT.

V is TRBV12-3 or TRBV12-4 and J is TRBJ2-1; 12 nucleotides align to TRBD2. With 1 base clipped from V and 0 bases from J, the junction kept 7 bases outside the gene matches. CDR3 size: 19 residues. The DNA of the CDR3 is TGTGCCAGCAGTTTAGGAGGACTAGCGGGACCCAACTCCTACAATGAGCAGTTCTTC. It specifies CASSLGGLAGPNSYNEQFF.

V is TRBV12-3 or TRBV12-4 and J is TRBJ2-7, with TRBD2 matching 7 bases. This CDR3 is 12 amino acids long. J lost 3 bases, V lost 6 bases, and 2 bases had no gene match. The CDR3 bases are TGTGCCAGCAGGGTAGCGGGCTACGAGCAGTACTTC. This translates into CASRVAGYEQYF.

The chain links TRBV7-9 to TRBJ1-2; D call uncertain. CDR1 SEHNR and CDR2 FQNEAQ come from the germline V gene (reference sequence). This CDR3 region has 15 residues. The V end was cut by 0 bases, the J end by 5 bases, with 13 bases between. The CDR3 loop is CASSLAQQRGYGYTF. The DNA of the CDR3 is TGTGCCAGCAGCTTAGCGCAACAGCGGGGATATGGCTACACCTTC. The full variable domain, its missing parts supplied by reference TRBV7-9 and TRBJ1-2, is DTGVSQNPRHKITKRGQNVTFRCDPISEHNRLYWYRQTLGQGPEFLTYFQNEAQLEKSRLLSDRFSAERPKGSFSTLEIQRTEQGDSAMYLCASSLAQQRGYGYTFGSGTRLTVV.

This clonotype was observed at least ten times. The chain is built from TRBV7-9 and TRBJ1-2, with 7 bases matching TRBD1. The CDR3 consists of 15 residues. Per the germline V gene, CDR1 is SEHNR and CDR2 is FQNEAQ (reference sequence). Unmatched junction bases numbered 6, after V lost 3 bases and J lost 2 bases. This CDR3 reads CASSLFSTGNYGYTF. Here the CDR3 DNA reads TGTGCCAGCAGCTTGTTCTCGACAGGGAACTATGGCTACACCTTC.

At least ten counts were recorded for this clonotype. The V call is TRBV3-1, the J call TRBJ1-1, with 8 bases lining up with TRBD1. J lost 0 bases, V lost 2 bases, and 8 bases had no gene match. Germline CDR1 LGHDT, CDR2 YNNKEL (reference sequence). CDR3 length: 17 residues. Written as DNA, the CDR3 is TGTGCCAGCAGCCAATGGTCAGGGGGCCCCATGAACACTGAAGCTTTCTTT. Residues: CASSQWSGGPMNTEAFF. The whole variable domain, filled in from reference TRBV3-1 and TRBJ1-1, reads DTAVSQTPKYLVTQMGNDKSIKCEQNLGHDTMYWYKQDSKKFLKIMFSYNNKELIINETVPNRFSPKSPDKAHLNLHINSLELGDSAVYFCASSQWSGGPMNTEAFFGQGTRLTVV.

Notes on this clonotype: Since a much larger clone is just one base distant, this may be a read error. The CDR3 does not close with the conserved phenylalanine or tryptophan, likely indicating a read error. The chain employs TRBV12-3 or TRBV12-4 and TRBJ2-2; D is unresolved. Trimming shortened V by 6 bases and J by 9 bases, and 8 bases separated the two germline ends. The CDR3 is 11 amino acids. The CDR3 loop reads CASSTRRELFL. CDR3 bases: TGTGCCAGCAGCACGAGGCGGGAGCTGTTTTTG.

In its sample, this clonotype was seen many times. DNA of the CDR3: TGTGCCAGCAGCACCGGGACTCCGTCCTACGAGCAGTACTTC. It translates to CASSTGTPSYEQYF. The genes are TRBV9 and TRBJ2-7; D possibly corresponds to TRBD2 (6 bases). Trimming stripped 4 bases from V and 1 base from J, with 12 bases between. The germline V gene has CDR1 SGDLS and CDR2 YYNGEE. This CDR3 is built from 14 residues.

The chain recombines TRBV12-3 or TRBV12-4 with TRBJ2-6; TRBD2 agrees at 14 bases. V gave up 1 base and J gave up 0 bases; unmatched junction bases: 2. The CDR3 has 19 amino acids. This CDR3 is CASSLVGLAGGSGANVLTF. Here the CDR3 DNA reads TGTGCCAGCAGTTTAGTAGGACTAGCGGGAGGCTCTGGGGCCAACGTCCTGACTTTC.

There are a few counts of this clonotype. The chain uses TRBV18 and TRBJ2-7; D is perhaps TRBD2 (5 bases). There are 14 residues in the CDR3. CDR1 is KGHSH, CDR2 LQKENI, per germline. Trimming removed 5 bases at V and 0 bases at J, with 11 bases between. CDR3 in amino acids: CASSSGLNSYEQYF. CDR3 DNA: TGTGCCAGCTCAAGCGGTCTTAACTCCTACGAGCAGTACTTC.

Only a few counts were recorded for this clonotype. V and J are TRBV5-1 and TRBJ2-5; D is ambiguous. V lost 4 bases and J 0 bases, leaving 16 bases between the germline ends. Germline V lookup: CDR1 SGHRS, CDR2 YFSETQ. The CDR3 consists of 16 residues. CDR3: CASSPTLAGYQETQYF. The CDR3 coding sequence is TGCGCCAGCAGCCCGACGCTCGCCGGCTACCAAGAGACCCAGTACTTC.

The chain has TRBV7-9 and TRBJ2-7; D is possibly TRBD2 (5 bases). Germline CDR1 is SEHNR and CDR2 is FQNEAQ (reference sequence). Trimming shortened V by 5 bases and J by 3 bases, and 23 bases separated the two germline ends. This CDR3 spans 17 amino acids. CDR3 protein: CASSDYRRTETFYEQYF. CDR3 nucleotides: TGTGCCAGCAGCGACTATCGCCGGACCGAGACGTTCTACGAGCAGTACTTC.

This chain connects TRBV5-1 to TRBJ2-7; 7 nucleotides match TRBD1. The V gene end was trimmed by 3 bases and the J gene end by 4 bases; junction bases not matched to a gene: 4. The CDR3 sequence is 13 residues long. CDR1 is SGHRS and CDR2 is YFSETQ in the germline V gene. CDR3 bases: TGCGCCAGCAGCTCCGACAGGGTTTACGAGCAGTACTTC. Translation gives CASSSDRVYEQYF. Full variable domain (missing parts from reference TRBV5-1 and TRBJ2-7): KAGVTQTPRYLIKTRGQQVTLSCSPISGHRSVSWYQQTPGQGLQFLFEYFSETQRNKGNFPGRFSGRQFSNSRSEMNVSTLELGDSALYLCASSSDRVYEQYFGPGTRLTVT.

To note about this clonotype: Because the CDR3's place on the DNA is in doubt, the DNA is left out and the CDR3 is given as listed by TCRdb. J is TRBJ2-2 and V is TRBV30; the D call of TRBD1 is as the table states it, not checked on the DNA. Per germline, CDR1 GTSNPN and CDR2 SVGIG (reference sequence). The CDR3 is 17 amino acids in total, end residues counted. This CDR3 is CAWSDLAGSFGNGELFF.

This clonotype came up a few times. The V and J genes are TRBV12-3 or TRBV12-4 and TRBJ2-5; 9 nucleotides match TRBD1. V gave up 3 bases and J gave up 5 bases; unmatched junction bases: 4. This CDR3 contains 14 residues. CDR3 loop: CASSFSGTGETQYF. CDR3 coding DNA: TGTGCCAGCAGTTTCTCCGGGACAGGGGAGACCCAGTACTTC.

The table lists this clonotype with a few counts. V gene TRBV6-6 combines with J gene TRBJ2-7; D unclear. Trimming left V 5 bases short and J 0 bases short, with 8 bases between. CDR1 and CDR2 (germline): MNHNY, SVGAGI (reference sequence). This CDR3 has 13 residues. The CDR3 spells CASSTTRSYEQYF. In DNA, the CDR3 is TGTGCCAGCAGTACGACGCGCTCCTACGAGCAGTACTTC.

The chain combines TRBV5-1 with TRBJ2-5; D remains ambiguous. V lost 0 bases and J 0 bases, leaving 6 bases between the germline ends. The CDR3 spans 14 residues. Germline V gene sequence: CDR1 SGHRS, CDR2 YFSETQ. Here the CDR3 reads CASSLAQDQETQYF. In DNA form, the CDR3 reads TGCGCCAGCAGCTTGGCCCAGGACCAAGAGACCCAGTACTTC.

This clonotype was found many times. This chain uses TRBV12-3 or TRBV12-4 with TRBJ1-6, with unresolved D. The CDR3 spans 14 residues. Trimming pared 0 bases from V and 6 bases from J, leaving 6 bases between. CDR3 in amino acids: CASSLAEINSPLHF. The CDR3 DNA reads as TGTGCCAGCAGTTTAGCCGAGATTAATTCACCCCTCCACTTT.

The genes are TRBV7-9 and TRBJ1-1, with no clear D. Germline assignment: CDR1 SEHNR and CDR2 FQNEAQ (reference sequence). This CDR3 has 13 residues. V gave up 5 bases and J gave up 7 bases, with 14 bases separating them. CDR3 protein: CASSGPLAGEAFF. The CDR3 coding sequence is TGTGCCAGCAGCGGCCCGTTGGCGGGTGAAGCTTTCTTT.